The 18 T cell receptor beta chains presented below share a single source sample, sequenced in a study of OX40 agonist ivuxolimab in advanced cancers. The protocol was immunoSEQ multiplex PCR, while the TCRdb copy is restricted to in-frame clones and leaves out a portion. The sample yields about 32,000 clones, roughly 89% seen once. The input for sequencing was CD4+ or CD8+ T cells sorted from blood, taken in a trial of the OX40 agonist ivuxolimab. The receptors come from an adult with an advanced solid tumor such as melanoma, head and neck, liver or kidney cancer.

The CDR3 loop is CASSEPTSSYEQYF. The CDR3 region has the DNA TGTGCCAGCAGCGAACCGACGAGCTCCTACGAGCAGTACTTC. This chain joins TRBV7-8 and TRBJ2-7; D unresolved. The V end lost 5 bases, the J end lost 0 bases, and 11 bases lay between the germline ends. Per the germline V gene, CDR1 is SGHVS and CDR2 is FQNEAQ. There are 14 residues in the CDR3.

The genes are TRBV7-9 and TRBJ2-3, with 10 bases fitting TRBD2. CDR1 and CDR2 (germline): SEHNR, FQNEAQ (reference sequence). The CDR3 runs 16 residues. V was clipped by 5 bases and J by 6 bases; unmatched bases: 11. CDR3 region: CASSPTQAGGGDTQYF. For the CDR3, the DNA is TGTGCCAGCAGCCCCACCCAAGCGGGAGGGGGGGATACGCAGTATTTT. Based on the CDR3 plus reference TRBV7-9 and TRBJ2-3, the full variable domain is DTGVSQNPRHKITKRGQNVTFRCDPISEHNRLYWYRQTLGQGPEFLTYFQNEAQLEKSRLLSDRFSAERPKGSFSTLEIQRTEQGDSAMYLCASSPTQAGGGDTQYFGPGTRLTVL.

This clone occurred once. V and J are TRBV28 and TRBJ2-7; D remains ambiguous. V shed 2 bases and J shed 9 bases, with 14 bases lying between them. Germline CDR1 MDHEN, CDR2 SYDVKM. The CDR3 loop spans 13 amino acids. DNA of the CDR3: TGTGCCAGCAGTTTAGATTATATAGGATTGCAGTACTTC. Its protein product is CASSLDYIGLQYF.

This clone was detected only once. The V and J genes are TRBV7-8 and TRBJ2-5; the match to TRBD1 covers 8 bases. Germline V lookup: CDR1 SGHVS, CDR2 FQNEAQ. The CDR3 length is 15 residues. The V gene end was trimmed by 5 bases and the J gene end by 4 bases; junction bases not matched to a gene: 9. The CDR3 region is CASSPRTGYRETQYF. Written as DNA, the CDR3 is TGTGCCAGCAGCCCCCGGACAGGGTATAGAGAGACCCAGTACTTC.

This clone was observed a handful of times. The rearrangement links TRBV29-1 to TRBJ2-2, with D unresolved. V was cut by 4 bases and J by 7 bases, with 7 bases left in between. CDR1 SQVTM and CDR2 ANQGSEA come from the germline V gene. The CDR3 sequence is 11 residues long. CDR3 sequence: CSVAWRGELFF. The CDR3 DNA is TGCAGCGTTGCTTGGCGCGGGGAGCTGTTTTTT.

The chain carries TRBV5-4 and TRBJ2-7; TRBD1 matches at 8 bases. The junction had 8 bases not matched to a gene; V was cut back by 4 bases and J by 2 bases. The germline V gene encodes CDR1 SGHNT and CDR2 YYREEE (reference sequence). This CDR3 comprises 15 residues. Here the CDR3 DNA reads TGTGCCAGCAGCCCCGGACAGGGAGCCACCTACGAGCAGTACTTC. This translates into CASSPGQGATYEQYF.

This CDR3 reads CASSWRTAGDTEAFF. The CDR3 bases are TGTGCCAGCAGCTGGCGGACAGCCGGAGACACTGAAGCTTTCTTT. This rearrangement joins TRBV5-6 to TRBJ1-1; perhaps TRBD1 as D (6 bases). CDR1 is SGHDT and CDR2 is YYEEEE in the germline V gene. The V end lost 3 bases, the J end lost 3 bases, and 15 bases lay between the germline ends. CDR3 length equals 15 residues.

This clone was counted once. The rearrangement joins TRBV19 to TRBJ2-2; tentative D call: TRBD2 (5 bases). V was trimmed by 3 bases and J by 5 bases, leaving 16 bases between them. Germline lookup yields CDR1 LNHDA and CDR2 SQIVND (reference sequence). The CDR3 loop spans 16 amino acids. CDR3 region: CASSMGSVGSTGELFF. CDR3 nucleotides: TGTGCCAGTAGTATGGGTAGCGTCGGTAGTACCGGGGAGCTGTTTTTT. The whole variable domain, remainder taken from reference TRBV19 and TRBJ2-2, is DGGITQSPKYLFRKEGQNVTLSCEQNLNHDAMYWYRQDPGQGLRLIYYSQIVNDFQKGDIAEGYSVSREKKESFPLTVTSAQKNPTAFYLCASSMGSVGSTGELFFGEGSRLTVL.

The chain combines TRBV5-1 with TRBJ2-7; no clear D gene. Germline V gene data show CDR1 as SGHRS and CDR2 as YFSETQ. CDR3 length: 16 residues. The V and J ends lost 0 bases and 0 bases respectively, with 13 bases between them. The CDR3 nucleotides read TGCGCCAGCAGCTTGGCCCGGGCCCTCAGCTCCTACGAGCAGTACTTC. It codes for CASSLARALSSYEQYF.

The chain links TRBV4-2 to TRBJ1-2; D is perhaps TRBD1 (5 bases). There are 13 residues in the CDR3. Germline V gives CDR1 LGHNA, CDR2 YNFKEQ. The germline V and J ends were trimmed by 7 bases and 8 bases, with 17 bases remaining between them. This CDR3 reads CASKSEGFDGYTF. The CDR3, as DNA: TGTGCCAGCAAGTCGGAGGGGTTTGACGGCTACACCTTC.

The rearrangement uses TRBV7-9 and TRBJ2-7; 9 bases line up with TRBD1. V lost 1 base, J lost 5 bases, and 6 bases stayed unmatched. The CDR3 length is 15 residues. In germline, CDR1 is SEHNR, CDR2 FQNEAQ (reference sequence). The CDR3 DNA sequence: TGTGCCAGCAGCTTAGGGGGACAGGGATTGGACGAGCAGTACTTC. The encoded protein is CASSLGGQGLDEQYF.

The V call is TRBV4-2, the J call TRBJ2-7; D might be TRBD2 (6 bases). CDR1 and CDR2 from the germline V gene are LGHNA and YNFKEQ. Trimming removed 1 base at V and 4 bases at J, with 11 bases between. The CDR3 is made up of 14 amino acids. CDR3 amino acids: CASSQGEGGYEQYF. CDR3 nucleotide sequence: TGTGCCAGCAGCCAAGGAGAGGGAGGTTACGAGCAGTACTTC.

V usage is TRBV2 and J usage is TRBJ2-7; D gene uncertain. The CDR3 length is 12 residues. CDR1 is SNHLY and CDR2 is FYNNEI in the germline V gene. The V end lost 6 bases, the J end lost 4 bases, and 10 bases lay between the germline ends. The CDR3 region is CASSDPNYEQYF. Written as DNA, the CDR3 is TGTGCCAGCAGCGACCCTAATTACGAGCAGTACTTC. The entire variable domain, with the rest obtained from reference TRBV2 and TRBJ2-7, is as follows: EPEVTQTPSHQVTQMGQEVILRCVPISNHLYFYWYRQILGQKVEFLVSFYNNEISEKSEIFDDQFSVERPDGSNFTLKIRSTKLEDSAMYFCASSDPNYEQYFGPGTRLTVT.

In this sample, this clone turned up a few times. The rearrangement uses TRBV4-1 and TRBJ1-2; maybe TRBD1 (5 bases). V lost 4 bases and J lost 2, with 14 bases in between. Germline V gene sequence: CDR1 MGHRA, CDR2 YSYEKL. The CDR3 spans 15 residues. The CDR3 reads CASSLGTPQNYGYTF. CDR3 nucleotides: TGCGCCAGCAGCCTAGGGACCCCTCAGAACTATGGCTACACCTTC.

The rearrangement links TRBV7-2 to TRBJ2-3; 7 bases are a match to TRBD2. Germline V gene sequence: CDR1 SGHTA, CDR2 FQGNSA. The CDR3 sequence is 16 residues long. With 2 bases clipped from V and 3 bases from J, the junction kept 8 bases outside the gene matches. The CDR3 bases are TGTGCCAGCAGCTTAAATGGACTAGGGTTTACAGATACGCAGTATTTT. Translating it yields CASSLNGLGFTDTQYF.

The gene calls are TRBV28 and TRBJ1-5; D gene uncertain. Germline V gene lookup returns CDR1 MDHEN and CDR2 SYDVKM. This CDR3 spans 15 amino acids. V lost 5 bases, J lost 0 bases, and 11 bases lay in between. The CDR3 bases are TGTGCCAGCAGTCCAGGAACCTATAGCAATCAGCCCCAGCATTTT. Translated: CASSPGTYSNQPQHF.

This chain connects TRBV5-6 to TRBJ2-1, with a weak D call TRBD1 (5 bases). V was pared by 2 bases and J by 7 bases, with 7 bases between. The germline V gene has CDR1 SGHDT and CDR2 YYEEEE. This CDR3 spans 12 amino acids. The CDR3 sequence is CASSLQENEQFF. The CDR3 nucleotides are TGTGCCAGCAGCTTACAGGAGAATGAGCAGTTCTTC.

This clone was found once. CDR3 loop: CATAGRSYEQYF. The CDR3 DNA sequence: TGTGCCACCGCGGGGAGGTCCTACGAGCAGTACTTC. The chain is built from TRBV7-9 and TRBJ2-7; possible D gene TRBD2, 6 bases. The CDR3 loop spans 12 amino acids. The germline V gene has CDR1 SEHNR and CDR2 FQNEAQ (reference sequence). Trimming took 10 bases from V and 1 from J, leaving 11 bases between them.